Sequencing of this TCR beta chain was carried out in a study of CD8 T cells in ankylosing spondylitis. The study, taken as a whole, reports: Certain motif variants had earlier been reported in reactive arthritis synovial fluid and blood. CD8+ disease-linked clones were present at relatively low frequencies in blood. Blood from ankylosing spondylitis patients appeared to carry a characteristic roughly eight-variant TCR beta motif. Disease-associated clones were reportedly significantly overrepresented in matched ankylosing spondylitis synovial fluid.

The table lists this clonotype with a few counts. Antigen specificity is unknown. CDR1 and CDR2 from the germline V gene are SGDLS and YYNGEE. The CDR3 spans 17 residues. V was clipped by 0 bases and J by 2 bases, with 16 bases between them. Quantitative 5'-RACE was performed with molecular barcodes, and it yielded the TCR beta libraries. TCRdb re-derived calls from the 5' RACE reads in MiXCR, one entry per CDR3 protein. The table lists 250,000 to 350,000 distinct CDR3 sequences, approximately 8% of them singletons, with just over 14% in the top ten. The chain has TRBV9 and TRBJ2-3, with a possible D match to TRBD2 (5 bases). The sample comprised blood, either unsorted or a sorted T cell fraction (not recorded which). This clonotype was obtained from a male donor with ankylosing spondylitis. This CDR3 reads CASSVASQRGFTDTQYF. CDR3 sequence (DNA): TGTGCCAGCAGCGTAGCTTCACAACGCGGGTTCACAGATACGCAGTATTTT.